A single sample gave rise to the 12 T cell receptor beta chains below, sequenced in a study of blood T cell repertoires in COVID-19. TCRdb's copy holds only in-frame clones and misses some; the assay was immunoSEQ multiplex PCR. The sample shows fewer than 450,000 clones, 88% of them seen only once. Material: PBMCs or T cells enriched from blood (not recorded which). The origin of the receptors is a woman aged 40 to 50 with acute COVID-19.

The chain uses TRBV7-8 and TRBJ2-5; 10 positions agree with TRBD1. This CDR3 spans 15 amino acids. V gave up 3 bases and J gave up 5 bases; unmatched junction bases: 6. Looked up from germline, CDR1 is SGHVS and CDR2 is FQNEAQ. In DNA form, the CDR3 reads TGTGCCAGCAGCTTGCGACAGGGGGCAGGGGAGACCCAGTACTTC. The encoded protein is CASSLRQGAGETQYF.

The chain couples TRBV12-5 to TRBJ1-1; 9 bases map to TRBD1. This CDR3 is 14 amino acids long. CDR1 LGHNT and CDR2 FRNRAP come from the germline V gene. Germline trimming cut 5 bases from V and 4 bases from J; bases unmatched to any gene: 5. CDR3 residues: CASGTGTGSTEAFF. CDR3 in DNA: TGTGCTAGTGGTACCGGGACAGGGTCCACTGAAGCTTTCTTT.

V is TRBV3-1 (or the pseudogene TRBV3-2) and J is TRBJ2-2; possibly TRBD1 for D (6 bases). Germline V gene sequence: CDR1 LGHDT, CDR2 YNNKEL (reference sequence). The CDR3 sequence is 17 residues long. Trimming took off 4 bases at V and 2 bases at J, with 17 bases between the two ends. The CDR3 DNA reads TGTGCCAGCAGCCCCGGGACACTGACAGGAAACACCGGGGAGCTGTTTTTT. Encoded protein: CASSPGTLTGNTGELFF.

CDR3 sequence: CASSPGGQVNQPQHF. In nucleotides, the CDR3 is TGTGCCAGCAGCCCTGGGGGACAGGTCAATCAGCCCCAGCATTTT. The rearrangement joins TRBV9 to TRBJ1-5, with 8 bases identical to TRBD1. Germline CDR1 reads SGDLS; CDR2 reads YYNGEE. V lost 4 bases to trimming and J lost 3 bases; unmatched junction nucleotides: 6. The CDR3 is 15 residues long.

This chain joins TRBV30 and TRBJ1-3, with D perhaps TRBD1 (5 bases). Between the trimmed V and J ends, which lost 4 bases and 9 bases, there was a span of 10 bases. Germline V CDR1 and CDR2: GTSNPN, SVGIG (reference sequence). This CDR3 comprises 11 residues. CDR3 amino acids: CAWKAGRTIYF. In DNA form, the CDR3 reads TGTGCCTGGAAGGCGGGGCGCACCATATATTTT.

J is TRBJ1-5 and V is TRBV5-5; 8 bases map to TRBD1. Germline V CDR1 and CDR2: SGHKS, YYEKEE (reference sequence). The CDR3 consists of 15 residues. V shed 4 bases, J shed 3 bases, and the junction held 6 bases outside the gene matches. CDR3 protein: CASSATGEDNQPQHF. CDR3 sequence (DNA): TGTGCCAGCAGCGCGACAGGGGAGGACAATCAGCCCCAGCATTTT.

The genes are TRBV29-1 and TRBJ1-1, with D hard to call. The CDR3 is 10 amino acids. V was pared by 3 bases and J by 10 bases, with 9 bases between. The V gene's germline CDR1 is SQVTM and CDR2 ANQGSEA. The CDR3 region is CSVDLGVAFF. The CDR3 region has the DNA TGCAGCGTTGATTTGGGCGTAGCTTTCTTT.

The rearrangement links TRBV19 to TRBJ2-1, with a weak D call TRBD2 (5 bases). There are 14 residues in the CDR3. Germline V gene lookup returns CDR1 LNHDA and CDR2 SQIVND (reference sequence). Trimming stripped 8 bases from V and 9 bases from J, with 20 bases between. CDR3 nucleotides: TGTGCCAGTGGAGACGGACTCATCGGCGGTGAGCAGTTCTTC. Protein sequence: CASGDGLIGGEQFF.

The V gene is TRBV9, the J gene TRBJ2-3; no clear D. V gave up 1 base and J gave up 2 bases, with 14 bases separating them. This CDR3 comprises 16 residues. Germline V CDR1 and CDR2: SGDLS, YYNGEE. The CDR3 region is CASSVFDSPVTDTQYF. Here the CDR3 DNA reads TGTGCCAGCAGCGTATTCGACTCCCCGGTCACAGATACGCAGTATTTT.

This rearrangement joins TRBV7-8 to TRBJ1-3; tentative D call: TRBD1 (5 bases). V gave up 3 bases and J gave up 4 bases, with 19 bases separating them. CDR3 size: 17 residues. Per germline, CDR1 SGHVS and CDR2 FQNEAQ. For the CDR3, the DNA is TGTGCCAGCAGCTTCCTAGTGGGGGGTTATGGCGGAAACACCATATATTTT. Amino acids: CASSFLVGGYGGNTIYF. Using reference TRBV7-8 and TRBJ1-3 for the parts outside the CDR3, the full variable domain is GAGVSQSPRYKVAKRGQDVALRCDPISGHVSLFWYQQALGQGPEFLTYFQNEAQLDKSGLPSDRFFAERPEGSVSTLKIQRTQQEDSAVYLCASSFLVGGYGGNTIYFGEGSWLTVV.

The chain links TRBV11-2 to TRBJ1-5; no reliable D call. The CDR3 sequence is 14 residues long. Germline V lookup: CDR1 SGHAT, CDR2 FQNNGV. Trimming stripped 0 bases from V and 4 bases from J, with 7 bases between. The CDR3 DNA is TGTGCCAGCAGCTTAGATCACCGGAATCAGCCCCAGCATTTT. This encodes CASSLDHRNQPQHF.

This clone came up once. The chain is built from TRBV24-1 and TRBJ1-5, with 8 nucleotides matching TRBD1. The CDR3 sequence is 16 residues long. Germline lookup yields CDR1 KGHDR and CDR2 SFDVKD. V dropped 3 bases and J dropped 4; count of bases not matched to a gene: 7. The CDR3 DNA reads TGTGCCACCAGTGATCGAGGGACAGGCGGTAATCAGCCCCAGCATTTT. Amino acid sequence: CATSDRGTGGNQPQHF.